A selection of T cell receptor beta chains follows, all from one sample in a study of blood T cell repertoires in COVID-19. Sequenced by immunoSEQ multiplex PCR; TCRdb stores in-frame clones only, minus some. The sample includes about 230,000 clones, approximately 89% of them seen just once. The sequenced material came from PBMCs or T cells enriched from blood (not recorded which). All receptors derive from a woman between 25 and 40 years old with acute COVID-19. Each CDR3 is given with its conserved first and last residue. The D gene is left open where the match is weak. Clone size, where shown, is once, few, many, or a class for clones that have expanded.

.	TRBV18	.	TRBJ2-7	CASSPPGRQGHYEQYF	TGTGCCAGCTCACCACCGGGAAGGCAGGGGCACTACGAGCAGTACTTC
.	TRBV5-1	.	TRBJ1-1	CASSLDLRKNTEAFF	TGCGCCAGCAGCTTAGACCTGAGGAAGAACACTGAAGCTTTCTTT
.	TRBV19	TRBD1	TRBJ1-5	CASTPGQGTYGNQPQHF	TGTGCCAGTACGCCCGGACAGGGGACGTATGGCAATCAGCCCCAGCATTTT
.	TRBV19	.	TRBJ2-7	CASSPTQGAYEQYF	TGTGCCAGTAGTCCGACACAGGGAGCCTACGAGCAGTACTTC
.	TRBV5-4	.	TRBJ2-5	CASSSPRGEETQYF	TGTGCCAGCAGCTCCCCTAGGGGTGAGGAGACCCAGTACTTC
.	TRBV27	.	TRBJ1-6	CASSLWSPGYNSPLHF	TGTGCCAGCAGTTTATGGTCGCCAGGCTATAATTCACCCCTCCACTTT
.	TRBV28	.	TRBJ1-1	CASRWRLDTEAFF	TGTGCCAGCAGGTGGAGGTTGGACACTGAAGCTTTCTTT
.	TRBV12-3/TRBV12-4	.	TRBJ1-1	CASSLRTGTEAFF	TGTGCCAGCAGTTTACGAACGGGCACTGAAGCTTTCTTT
.	TRBV4-1	.	TRBJ2-3	CASSRGESDTQYF	TGCGCCAGCAGCCGCGGGGAGTCAGATACGCAGTATTTT
.	TRBV27	TRBD1	TRBJ1-5	CASSPRTGDQPQHF	TGTGCCAGCAGTCCTAGGACAGGGGATCAGCCCCAGCATTTT
.	TRBV19	.	TRBJ2-2	CASSIDRGGGNTGELFF	TGTGCCAGTAGTATAGATCGAGGAGGGGGCAACACCGGGGAGCTGTTTTTT
.	TRBV6-5	.	TRBJ1-6	CASQQGGTNSPLHF	TGTGCCAGCCAACAGGGAGGGACTAATTCACCCCTCCACTTT
.	TRBV5-4	TRBD2	TRBJ2-2	CASSARGGLAGELFF	TGTGCCAGCAGCGCGCGGGGGGGCCTTGCCGGGGAGCTGTTTTTT
.	TRBV5-4	.	TRBJ1-4	CASSLGQGGEKLFF	TGTGCCAGCAGCTTGGGGCAGGGTGGGGAAAAACTGTTTTTT
.	TRBV12-3/TRBV12-4	.	TRBJ2-1	CASSLLYEQFF	TGTGCCAGCAGTTTACTCTATGAGCAGTTCTTC
.	TRBV11-2	TRBD1	TRBJ1-5	CASSLDRAGGQPQHF	TGTGCCAGCAGCTTAGATAGGGCAGGGGGCCAGCCCCAGCATTTT
.	TRBV10-3	TRBD1	TRBJ1-5	CAISGDRASNQPQHF	TGTGCCATCAGTGGGGACAGGGCGAGCAATCAGCCCCAGCATTTT
.	TRBV5-5	TRBD1	TRBJ1-2	CASSQGQGVGAYGYTF	TGTGCCAGCAGCCAGGGACAGGGGGTTGGTGCCTATGGCTACACCTTC
.	TRBV7-2	.	TRBJ2-7	CASSKKTGPYEQYF	TGTGCCAGCAGCAAAAAGACAGGACCCTACGAGCAGTACTTC
once	TRBV15	TRBD2	TRBJ2-5	CATSPISPGGETQYF	TGTGCCACCAGCCCAATAAGTCCGGGAGGGGAGACCCAGTACTTC
.	TRBV7-3	TRBD1	TRBJ2-1	CASSFPGTGSGEQFF	TGTGCCAGCAGCTTCCCCGGGACAGGGTCTGGTGAGCAGTTCTTC
.	TRBV7-2	.	TRBJ2-1	CASSLRGGQANEQFF	TGTGCCAGCAGCTTAAGAGGGGGACAAGCCAATGAGCAGTTCTTC
.	TRBV19	.	TRBJ1-4	CASMQGSYEKLFF	TGTGCCAGTATGCAGGGTAGCTATGAAAAACTGTTTTTT
once	TRBV7-3	.	TRBJ2-7	CASSLHGRGGDEQYF	TGTGCCAGCAGCTTGCATGGGAGAGGCGGGGACGAGCAGTACTTC
.	TRBV18	TRBD1	TRBJ1-1	CASSGQGDTEAFF	TGTGCCAGCTCGGGACAGGGGGACACTGAAGCTTTCTTT
.	TRBV5-1	TRBD2	TRBJ2-1	CASSKGGGAGNEQFF	TGCGCCAGCAGTAAAGGCGGGGGGGCCGGGAATGAGCAGTTCTTC
.	TRBV19	.	TRBJ1-5	CASSIDRDNQPQHF	TGTGCCAGTAGTATTGACAGAGACAATCAGCCCCAGCATTTT
.	TRBV14	TRBD1	TRBJ1-1	CASSQGQHTEAFF	TGTGCCAGCAGCCAGGGACAGCACACTGAAGCTTTCTTT
.	TRBV28	TRBD1	TRBJ2-7	CASRQPGQGNEQYF	TGTGCCAGCAGGCAACCGGGACAGGGAAACGAGCAGTACTTC
.	TRBV21-1	.	TRBJ1-4	CASSRRDSFPTNEKLFF	TGTGCCAGCAGCCGCCGGGACAGCTTCCCAACTAATGAAAAACTGTTTTTT
.	TRBV10-3	TRBD2	TRBJ2-3	CAIWSGGAGSTDTQYF	TGTGCCATCTGGAGCGGGGGGGCCGGGAGCACAGATACGCAGTATTTT
.	TRBV5-1	TRBD1	TRBJ2-7	CASSARSGTGGNEQYF	TGCGCCAGCAGCGCTCGCTCCGGGACAGGGGGCAACGAGCAGTACTTC
.	TRBV28	.	TRBJ1-5	CASSFGGQPQHF	TGTGCCAGCAGTTTCGGGGGTCAGCCCCAGCATTTT
.	TRBV5-6	.	TRBJ2-7	CASSRGWGSGREYF	TGTGCCAGCAGCCGGGGGTGGGGATCAGGACGTGAGTACTTC
.	TRBV7-2	TRBD1	TRBJ1-6	CASSDRVWSSPLHF	TGTGCCAGCAGCGACAGGGTCTGGAGTTCACCCCTCCACTTT
.	TRBV5-1	.	TRBJ1-1	CASSLGFQNTEAFF	TGCGCCAGCAGCTTGGGTTTCCAGAACACTGAAGCTTTCTTT
.	TRBV29-1	.	TRBJ1-3	CSVESQYSGNTIYF	TGCAGCGTTGAAAGTCAGTACTCTGGAAACACCATATATTTT
.	TRBV11-2	TRBD1	TRBJ2-7	CASSSQWDRAYEQYF	TGTGCCAGCAGCTCCCAATGGGACAGAGCCTACGAGCAGTACTTC
once	TRBV28	.	TRBJ2-3	CASSPTGTRNTDTQYF	TGTGCCAGCAGCCCGACCGGGACACGAAACACAGATACGCAGTATTTT
.	TRBV10-3	TRBD2	TRBJ2-2	CATSLAGGANTGELFF	TGTGCCACCTCACTAGCGGGGGGCGCGAACACCGGGGAGCTGTTTTTT
.	TRBV2	.	TRBJ1-3	CAHRGSGNTIYF	TGTGCCCATAGGGGCTCTGGAAACACCATATATTTT
.	TRBV29-1	TRBD1	TRBJ2-7	CSVEDRPAYEQYF	TGCAGCGTTGAGGACAGGCCCGCCTACGAGCAGTACTTC
.	TRBV30	.	TRBJ1-4	CAWSVPVTGGEKLFF	TGTGCCTGGAGTGTACCAGTGACCGGAGGGGAAAAACTGTTTTTT